The entry below describes one T cell receptor beta chain. The protocol was immunoSEQ multiplex PCR, while the TCRdb copy is restricted to in-frame clones and leaves out a portion. The repertoire holds 70,000 to 90,000 clones, with about 90% as singletons. The data derive from a study of control samples from healthy donors and cancer patients. This CDR3 has 15 amino acids. Trimming left V 4 bases short and J 1 base short, with 11 bases between. Germline V gene lookup returns CDR1 MGHDK and CDR2 SYGVNS. V usage is TRBV25-1 and J usage is TRBJ1-3; no firm D call. The clonotype was recovered from an older woman with head and neck cancer. Source material: PBMCs. The CDR3 DNA sequence: TGTGCCAGCAGTGGACGATTGGGGTCTGGAAACACCATATATTTT. It codes for CASSGRLGSGNTIYF.